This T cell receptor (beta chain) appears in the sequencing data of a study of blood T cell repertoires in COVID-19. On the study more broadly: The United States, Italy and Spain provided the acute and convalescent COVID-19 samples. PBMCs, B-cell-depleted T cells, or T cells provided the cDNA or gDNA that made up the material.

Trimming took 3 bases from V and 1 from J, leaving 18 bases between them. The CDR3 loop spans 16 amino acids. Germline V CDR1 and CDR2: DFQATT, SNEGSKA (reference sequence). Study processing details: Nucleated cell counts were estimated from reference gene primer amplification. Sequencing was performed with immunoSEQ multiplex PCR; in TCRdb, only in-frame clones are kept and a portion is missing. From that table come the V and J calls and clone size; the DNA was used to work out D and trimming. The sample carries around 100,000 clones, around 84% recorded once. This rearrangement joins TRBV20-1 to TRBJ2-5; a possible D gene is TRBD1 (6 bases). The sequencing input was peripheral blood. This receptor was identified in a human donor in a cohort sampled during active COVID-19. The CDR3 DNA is TGCAGTGCTAGTGCGTTACAGGGCGGTTTCCAAGAGACCCAGTACTTC. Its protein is CSASALQGGFQETQYF.